Here is one T cell receptor (beta chain) with its context. Its target is unknown. These data belong to a study of T cell responses to AZD1222 COVID-19 vaccine. The overall study: Pooled in the analysis were second doses at about 4 or about 12 weeks. General study findings and limits: Most donors were white British, females outnumbered males, and clonal diversity was possibly underestimated.

The assay was immunoSEQ multiplex PCR, and TCRdb's table has in-frame clones only and misses some. The repertoire consists of some 150,000 clones, with about 91% occurring once and the leading ten covering more than 13%. The clonotype comes from an adult in good health. Sequencing used peripheral blood, obtained on day 0 of AZD1222 vaccination.

The CDR3 DNA sequence: TGCGCCAGCAGCTTGGGTTGGGGGTCGGCTAACTATGGCTACACCTTC. It encodes CASSLGWGSANYGYTF. This rearrangement joins TRBV5-1 to TRBJ1-2, with D possibly TRBD1 on 5 matching bases. V was trimmed by 0 bases and J by 0 bases, leaving 12 bases between them. CDR1 is SGHRS, CDR2 YFSETQ, per germline. CDR3 length equals 16 residues.